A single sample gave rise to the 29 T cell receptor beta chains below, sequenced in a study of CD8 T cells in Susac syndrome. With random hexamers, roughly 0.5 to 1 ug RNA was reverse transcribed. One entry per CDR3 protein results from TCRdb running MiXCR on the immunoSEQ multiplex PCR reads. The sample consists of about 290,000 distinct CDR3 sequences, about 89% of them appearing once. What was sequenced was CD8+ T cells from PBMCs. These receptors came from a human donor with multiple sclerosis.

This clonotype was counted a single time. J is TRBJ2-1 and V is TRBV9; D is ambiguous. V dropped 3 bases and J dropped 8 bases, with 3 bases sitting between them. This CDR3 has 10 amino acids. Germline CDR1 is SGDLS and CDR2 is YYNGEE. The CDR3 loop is CASSGDEQFF. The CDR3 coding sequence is TGTGCCAGCAGCGGCGATGAGCAGTTCTTC.

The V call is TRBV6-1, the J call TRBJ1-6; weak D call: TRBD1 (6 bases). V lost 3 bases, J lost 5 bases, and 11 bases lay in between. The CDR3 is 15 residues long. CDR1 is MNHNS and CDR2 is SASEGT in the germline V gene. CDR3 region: CASSEAEGDNSPLHF. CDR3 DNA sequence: TGTGCCAGCAGTGAGGCGGAGGGGGATAATTCACCCCTCCACTTT.

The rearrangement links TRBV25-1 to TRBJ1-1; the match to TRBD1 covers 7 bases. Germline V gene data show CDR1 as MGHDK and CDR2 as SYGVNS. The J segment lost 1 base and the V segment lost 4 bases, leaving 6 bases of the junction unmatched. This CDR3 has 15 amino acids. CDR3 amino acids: CASSALTGTNTEAFF. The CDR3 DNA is TGTGCCAGCAGTGCCCTGACAGGGACGAACACTGAAGCTTTCTTT.

CDR3 region: CASSQRLAGGGDTQYF. CDR3 coding DNA: TGTGCCAGCAGCCAAAGACTAGCGGGGGGTGGAGATACGCAGTATTTT. This rearrangement joins TRBV7-9 to TRBJ2-3; the match to TRBD2 covers 13 bases. Trimming cost V 5 bases and J 5 bases; bases outside gene matches: 7. The germline CDR1 and CDR2 sequences are SEHNR and FQNEAQ (reference sequence). The CDR3 is made up of 16 amino acids.

CDR3 region: CASSLLRDRANYGYTF. For the CDR3, the DNA is TGTGCCAGCAGCTTACTCCGGGACAGAGCTAACTATGGCTACACCTTC. This chain links TRBV7-9 with TRBJ1-2; 7 nucleotides line up with TRBD1. CDR3 length: 16 amino acids. Germline V gene data show CDR1 as SEHNR and CDR2 as FQNEAQ (reference sequence). The ends lost 2 bases at V and 0 bases at J; junction bases unmatched: 6.

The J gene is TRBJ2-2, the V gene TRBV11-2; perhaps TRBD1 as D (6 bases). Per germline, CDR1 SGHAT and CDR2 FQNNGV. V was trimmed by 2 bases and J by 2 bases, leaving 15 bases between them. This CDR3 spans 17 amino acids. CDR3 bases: TGTGCCAGCAGCTTATATTGGGACACGTCAAACACCGGGGAGCTGTTTTTT. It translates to CASSLYWDTSNTGELFF.

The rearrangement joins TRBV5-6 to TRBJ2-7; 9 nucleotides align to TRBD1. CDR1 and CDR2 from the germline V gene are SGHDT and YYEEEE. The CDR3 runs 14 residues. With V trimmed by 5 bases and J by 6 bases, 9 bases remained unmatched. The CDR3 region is CASSSGTGLPEQYF. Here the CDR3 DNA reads TGTGCCAGCAGTTCCGGGACAGGGCTTCCCGAGCAGTACTTC.

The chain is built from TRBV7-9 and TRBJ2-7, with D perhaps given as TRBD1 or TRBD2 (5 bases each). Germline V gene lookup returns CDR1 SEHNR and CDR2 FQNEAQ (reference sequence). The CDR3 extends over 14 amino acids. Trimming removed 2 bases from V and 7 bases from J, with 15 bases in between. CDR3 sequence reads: CASSLSGSPGEQYF. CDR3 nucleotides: TGTGCCAGCAGCTTAAGCGGATCCCCAGGGGAGCAGTACTTC.

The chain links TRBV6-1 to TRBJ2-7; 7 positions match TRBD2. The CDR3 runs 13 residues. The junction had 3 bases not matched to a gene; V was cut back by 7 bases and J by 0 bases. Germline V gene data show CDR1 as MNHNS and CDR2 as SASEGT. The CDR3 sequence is CASTSGYSYEQYF. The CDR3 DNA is TGTGCCAGCACTAGCGGATACTCCTACGAGCAGTACTTC.

CDR3 region: CASSFYQTSVGYTQYF. The CDR3 DNA is TGTGCCAGCAGTTTCTACCAGACTAGCGTAGGCTATACGCAGTATTTT. V is TRBV28 and J is TRBJ2-3; 8 bases are shared with TRBD2. V shed 3 bases, J shed 7 bases, and the junction held 12 bases outside the gene matches. CDR1 is MDHEN and CDR2 is SYDVKM in the germline V gene. This CDR3 has 16 residues.

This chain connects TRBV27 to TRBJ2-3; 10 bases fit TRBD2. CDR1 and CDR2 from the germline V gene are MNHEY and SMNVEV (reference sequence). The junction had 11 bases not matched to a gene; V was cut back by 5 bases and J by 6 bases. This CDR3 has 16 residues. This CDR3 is CASSPRGSGGVDTQYF. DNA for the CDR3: TGTGCCAGCAGTCCCCGAGGAAGCGGGGGGGTGGATACGCAGTATTTT.

CDR3 protein: CASTLSSGSSNEQFF. CDR3 bases: TGTGCCAGCACCCTATCTAGCGGGAGCTCCAATGAGCAGTTCTTC. The chain joins TRBV7-8 to TRBJ2-1; TRBD2 aligns across 10 bases. The CDR3 has 15 residues. Germline V gives CDR1 SGHVS, CDR2 FQNEAQ. Losses at the gene ends were 7 bases for V and 6 bases for J; bases not matched to a gene: 9. The full variable domain, in which reference TRBV7-8 and TRBJ2-1 provide the parts outside the CDR3, is GAGVSQSPRYKVAKRGQDVALRCDPISGHVSLFWYQQALGQGPEFLTYFQNEAQLDKSGLPSDRFFAERPEGSVSTLKIQRTQQEDSAVYLCASTLSSGSSNEQFFGPGTRLTVL.

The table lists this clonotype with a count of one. The CDR3 protein is CATQDTYEQYF. The CDR3 DNA sequence: TGTGCCACACAGGATACCTACGAGCAGTACTTC. The chain links TRBV7-9 to TRBJ2-7, with D maybe TRBD1 (5 bases). This CDR3 is built from 11 residues. Trimming removed 10 bases at V and 2 bases at J, with 9 bases between. Germline V gene sequence: CDR1 SEHNR, CDR2 FQNEAQ (reference sequence).

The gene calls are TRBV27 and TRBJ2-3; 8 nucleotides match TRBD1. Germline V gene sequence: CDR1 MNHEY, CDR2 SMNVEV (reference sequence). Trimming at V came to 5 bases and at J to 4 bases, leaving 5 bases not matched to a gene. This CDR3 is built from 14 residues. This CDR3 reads CASSIGQGPDTQYF. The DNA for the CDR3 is TGTGCCAGCAGTATCGGACAGGGCCCAGATACGCAGTATTTT.

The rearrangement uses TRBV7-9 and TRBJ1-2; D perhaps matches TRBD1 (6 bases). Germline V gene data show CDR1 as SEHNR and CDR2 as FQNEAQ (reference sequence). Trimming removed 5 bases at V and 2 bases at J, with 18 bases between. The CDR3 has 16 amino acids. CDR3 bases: TGTGCCAGCAGCCCCTCCCCCAGGGGTCCAAACTATGGCTACACCTTC. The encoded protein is CASSPSPRGPNYGYTF.

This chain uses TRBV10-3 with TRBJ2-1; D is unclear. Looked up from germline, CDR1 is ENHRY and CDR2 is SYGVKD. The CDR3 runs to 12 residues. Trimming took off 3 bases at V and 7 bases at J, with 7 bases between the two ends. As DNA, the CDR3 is TGTGCCATCAGTGACGTTTCGAATGAGCAGTTCTTC. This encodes CAISDVSNEQFF.

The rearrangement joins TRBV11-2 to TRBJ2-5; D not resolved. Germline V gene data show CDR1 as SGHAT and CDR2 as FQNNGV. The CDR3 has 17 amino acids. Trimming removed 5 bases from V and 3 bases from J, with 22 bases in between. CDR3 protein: CASSPASLGLKKETQYF. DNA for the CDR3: TGTGCCAGCAGCCCTGCGTCTTTAGGGCTTAAGAAAGAGACCCAGTACTTC.

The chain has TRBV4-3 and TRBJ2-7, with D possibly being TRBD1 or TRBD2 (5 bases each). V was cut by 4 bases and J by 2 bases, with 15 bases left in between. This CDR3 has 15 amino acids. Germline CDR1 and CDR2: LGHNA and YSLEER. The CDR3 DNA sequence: TGCGCCAGCAGCCCCCGGGACGTGGGGACCTACGAGCAGTACTTC. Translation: CASSPRDVGTYEQYF.

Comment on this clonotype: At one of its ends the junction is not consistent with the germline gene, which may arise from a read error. The CDR3 DNA reads as TGTGCCAGCAGCCTAGGGACCTCGCACCGAGCTTTCTTT. This translates into CASSLGTSHRAFF. The gene calls are TRBV13 and TRBJ1-1, with D perhaps TRBD1 (5 bases). Germline lookup yields CDR1 PRHDT and CDR2 FYEKMQ (reference sequence). This CDR3 spans 13 amino acids.

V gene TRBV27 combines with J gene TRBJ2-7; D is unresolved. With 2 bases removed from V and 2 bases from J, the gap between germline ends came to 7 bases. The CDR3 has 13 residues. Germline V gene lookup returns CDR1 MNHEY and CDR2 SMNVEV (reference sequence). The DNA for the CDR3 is TGTGCCAGCAGTTTACAGGTCACCTACGAGCAGTACTTC. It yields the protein CASSLQVTYEQYF.

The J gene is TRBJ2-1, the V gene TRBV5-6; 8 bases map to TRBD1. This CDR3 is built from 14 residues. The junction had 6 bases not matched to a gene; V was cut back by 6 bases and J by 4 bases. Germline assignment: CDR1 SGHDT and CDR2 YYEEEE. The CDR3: CASNLDREYNEQFF. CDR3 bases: TGTGCCAGCAACCTGGACAGGGAATACAATGAGCAGTTCTTC.

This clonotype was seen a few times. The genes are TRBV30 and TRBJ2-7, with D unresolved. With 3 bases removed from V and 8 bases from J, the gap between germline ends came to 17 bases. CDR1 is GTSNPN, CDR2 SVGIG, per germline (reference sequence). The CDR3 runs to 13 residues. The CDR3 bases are TGTGCCTGGAGCGACCCCATCCCCACCAAGCAGTACTTC. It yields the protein CAWSDPIPTKQYF.

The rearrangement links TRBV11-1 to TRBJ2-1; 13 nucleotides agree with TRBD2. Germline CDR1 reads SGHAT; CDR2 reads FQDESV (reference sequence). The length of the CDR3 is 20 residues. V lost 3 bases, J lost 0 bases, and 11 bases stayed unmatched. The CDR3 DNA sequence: TGTGCCAGCAGCTTCACAGGACTAGCGGGAGAACGGAGCTCCTACAATGAGCAGTTCTTC. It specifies CASSFTGLAGERSSYNEQFF.

CDR3 in amino acids: CASSSSSGPYNEQFF. The CDR3 bases are TGTGCCAGCAGCTCATCTAGCGGGCCTTACAATGAGCAGTTCTTC. This chain links TRBV7-8 with TRBJ2-1; 8 bases line up with TRBD2. There are 15 residues in the CDR3. Trimming at V came to 4 bases and at J to 4 bases, leaving 6 bases not matched to a gene. Germline CDR1 and CDR2: SGHVS and FQNEAQ.

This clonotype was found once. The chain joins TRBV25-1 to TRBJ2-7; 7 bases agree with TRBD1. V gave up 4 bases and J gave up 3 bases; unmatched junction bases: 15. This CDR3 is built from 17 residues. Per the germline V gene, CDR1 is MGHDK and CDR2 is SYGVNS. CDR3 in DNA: TGTGCCAGCAGTGGCCAGATGGGACAGCTACAGGGCTACGAGCAGTACTTC. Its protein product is CASSGQMGQLQGYEQYF.

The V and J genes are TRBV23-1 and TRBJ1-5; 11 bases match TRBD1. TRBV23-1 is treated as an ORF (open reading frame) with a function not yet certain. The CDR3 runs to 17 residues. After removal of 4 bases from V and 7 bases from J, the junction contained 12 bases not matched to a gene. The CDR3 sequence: CASSRSGQGAKWQPQHF. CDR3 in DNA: TGCGCCAGCAGTCGGTCAGGACAGGGGGCGAAGTGGCAGCCCCAGCATTTT.

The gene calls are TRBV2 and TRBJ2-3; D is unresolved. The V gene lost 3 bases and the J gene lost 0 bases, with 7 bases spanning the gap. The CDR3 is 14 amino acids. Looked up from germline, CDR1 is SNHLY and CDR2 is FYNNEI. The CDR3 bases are TGTGCCAGCAGTGACCAATCTAGCACAGATACGCAGTATTTT. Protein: CASSDQSSTDTQYF.

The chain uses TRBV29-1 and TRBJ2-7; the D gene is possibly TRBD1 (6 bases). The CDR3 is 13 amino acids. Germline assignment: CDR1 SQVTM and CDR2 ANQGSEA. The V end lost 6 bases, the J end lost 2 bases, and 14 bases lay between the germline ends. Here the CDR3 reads CSVDSDSTYEQYF. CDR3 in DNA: TGCAGCGTGGATTCGGACAGTACCTACGAGCAGTACTTC.

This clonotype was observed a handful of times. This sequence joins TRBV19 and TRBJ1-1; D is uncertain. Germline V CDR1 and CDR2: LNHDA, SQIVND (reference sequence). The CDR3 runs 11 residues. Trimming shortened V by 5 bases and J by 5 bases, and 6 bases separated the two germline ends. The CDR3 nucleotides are TGTGCCAGTAGTTGGGTGACTGAAGCTTTCTTT. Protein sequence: CASSWVTEAFF.